Presented here are 15 T cell receptor beta chains from one specimen sequenced in a study of response to subunit inactivated influenza vaccine. TCRdb passed the RT-PCR reads through MiXCR, listing each CDR3 protein once. The sample contains approximately 530,000 distinct CDR3 sequences, around 8% of which appear only once. Source: PBMCs from blood, taken roughly 24 months after vaccination. Every receptor here comes from a man between 45 and 75 years old who received an inactivated influenza vaccine.

The table lists this clonotype with many counts. The rearrangement links TRBV29-1 to TRBJ2-6; 7 positions match TRBD1. CDR1 SQVTM and CDR2 ANQGSEA come from the germline V gene. V lost 6 bases to trimming and J lost 17 bases; unmatched junction nucleotides: 10. The CDR3 has 11 amino acids. CDR3 region: CSVLTGAVVTF. CDR3 nucleotides: TGCAGCGTCCTAACAGGGGCGGTGGTGACTTTC.

The rearrangement joins TRBV10-1 to TRBJ2-2, with TRBD1 matching 9 bases. The CDR3 covers 16 residues. The V and J ends lost 5 bases and 4 bases, in that order; junction bases with no gene match: 8. CDR1 and CDR2 from the germline V gene are WNHNN and SYGVQD (reference sequence). DNA of the CDR3: TGCGCCAGCAGTAACAGGGGGCTCTCGGGCACCGGGGAGCTGTTTTTT. Amino acid sequence: CASSNRGLSGTGELFF.

This clonotype was seen more than once but under ten times. This chain links TRBV7-2 with TRBJ2-5, with TRBD2 matching 7 bases. Germline V lookup: CDR1 SGHTA, CDR2 FQGNSA. The CDR3 is 16 residues long. After removal of 2 bases from V and 1 base from J, the junction contained 7 bases not matched to a gene. Here the CDR3 DNA reads TGTGCCAGCAGCTTACGGAGGGGAGGGTCCCAAGAGACCCAGTACTTC. Its translation is CASSLRRGGSQETQYF.

This clonotype turned up a few times. This chain joins TRBV4-3 and TRBJ2-7; D is unclear. The CDR3 covers 14 residues. The V end lost 0 bases, the J end lost 2 bases, and 8 bases lay between the germline ends. Germline V gives CDR1 LGHNA, CDR2 YSLEER. The CDR3 DNA follows: TGCGCCAGCAGCCAAGACATTTTGGCCTACGAGCAGTACTTC. Amino acids: CASSQDILAYEQYF.

The chain combines TRBV5-1 with TRBJ2-2; TRBD1 matches at 8 bases. The CDR3 covers 16 residues. With 2 bases clipped from V and 9 bases from J, the junction kept 12 bases outside the gene matches. Germline-derived CDR1 and CDR2 are SGHRS and YFSETQ. CDR3 in amino acids: CASSLGTGGNGRELFF. CDR3 bases: TGCGCCAGCAGCTTAGGGACAGGAGGGAATGGCCGGGAGCTGTTTTTT.

In its sample, this clonotype was seen a few times. The chain links TRBV25-1 to TRBJ2-7; 10 nucleotides agree with TRBD2. Germline assignment: CDR1 MGHDK and CDR2 SYGVNS. The J segment lost 1 base and the V segment lost 4 bases, leaving 7 bases of the junction unmatched. The CDR3 consists of 16 residues. The CDR3 protein is CASSGLAGGRSYEQYF. The CDR3 DNA reads as TGTGCCAGCAGTGGGTTAGCGGGAGGTCGATCCTACGAGCAGTACTTC.

The chain joins TRBV3-1 to TRBJ2-1, with 13 bases identical to TRBD2. This CDR3 region has 16 residues. The germline V gene has CDR1 LGHDT and CDR2 YNNKEL (reference sequence). Losses at the gene ends were 4 bases for V and 5 bases for J; bases not matched to a gene: 5. The DNA of the CDR3 is TGTGCCAGCAGCCCGTGGACTAGCGGGAGAGACAATGAGCAGTTCTTC. Translation gives CASSPWTSGRDNEQFF.

The rearrangement uses TRBV4-2 and TRBJ1-2; maybe TRBD1 (6 bases). The germline CDR1 and CDR2 sequences are LGHNA and YNFKEQ. The CDR3 runs 15 residues. V was cut by 3 bases and J by 2 bases, with 13 bases left in between. The CDR3 is CASSQAGHGNYGYTF. The CDR3 DNA reads TGTGCCAGCAGCCAGGCGGGACACGGGAACTATGGCTACACCTTC.

This clonotype showed up just a few times. The chain couples TRBV7-8 to TRBJ2-7; 7 positions agree with TRBD2. J lost 5 bases, V lost 3 bases, and 4 bases had no gene match. The CDR3 has 13 residues. The germline V gene has CDR1 SGHVS and CDR2 FQNEAQ. The CDR3 nucleotides read TGTGCCAGCAGCTTTGCGGGAGACAACGAGCAGTACTTC. Protein sequence: CASSFAGDNEQYF.

CDR3 nucleotides: TGCAGCGTTGAAGGGCACGAGCAGTACTTC. This sequence encodes CSVEGHEQYF. The chain joins TRBV29-1 to TRBJ2-7; D gene uncertain. The V gene's germline CDR1 is SQVTM and CDR2 ANQGSEA. The CDR3 runs 10 residues. V lost 1 base and J lost 5, with 3 bases in between.

The chain couples TRBV27 to TRBJ2-3; TRBD2 matches 11 bases. CDR3 length: 19 residues. Germline CDR1 and CDR2: MNHEY and SMNVEV (reference sequence). V lost 3 bases to trimming and J lost 1 base; unmatched junction nucleotides: 12. The CDR3 DNA is TGTGCCAGCAGTTTTACCCTACCTAGCGGGGGGCGGGGCACAGATACGCAGTATTTT. As protein: CASSFTLPSGGRGTDTQYF.

This clonotype was counted only a few times. The chain links TRBV6-1 to TRBJ2-7, with D possibly being TRBD1 (7 bases). The CDR3 spans 15 residues. From germline, CDR1 is MNHNS and CDR2 SASEGT. Trimming removed 6 bases from V and 2 bases from J, with 17 bases in between. The CDR3 nucleotides read TGTGCCAGCAGAAGTAGACAGGGAGGAGCCTACGAGCAGTACTTC. Translation: CASRSRQGGAYEQYF.

The chain couples TRBV12-3 or TRBV12-4 to TRBJ2-7; 7 positions agree with TRBD1. The CDR3 loop spans 15 amino acids. After removal of 4 bases from V and 2 bases from J, the junction contained 8 bases not matched to a gene. CDR3 region: CASSSTRQGPYEQYF. The CDR3, as DNA: TGTGCCAGCAGTTCAACCCGACAGGGCCCCTACGAGCAGTACTTC.

The chain has TRBV11-2 and TRBJ1-2, with TRBD1 identical over 9 bases. The V gene's germline CDR1 is SGHAT and CDR2 FQNNGV. Germline trimming cut 5 bases from V and 4 bases from J; bases unmatched to any gene: 11. The CDR3 is 16 residues long. CDR3 sequence (DNA): TGTGCCAGCAGCCCAGGACAGGGGTTCCTATCCTATGGCTACACCTTC. It translates to CASSPGQGFLSYGYTF.

The chain is built from TRBV28 and TRBJ1-4, with TRBD1 matching over 8 bases. Losses at the gene ends were 6 bases for V and 5 bases for J; bases not matched to a gene: 8. Looked up from germline, CDR1 is MDHEN and CDR2 is SYDVKM. The CDR3 runs 15 residues. The CDR3 sequence is CASRHQGALNEKLFF. The CDR3 nucleotides read TGTGCCAGCAGGCATCAGGGGGCCTTAAATGAAAAACTGTTTTTT. Looking up the rest from reference TRBV28 and TRBJ1-4 gives the full variable domain: DVKVTQSSRYLVKRTGEKVFLECVQDMDHENMFWYRQDPGLGLRLIYFSYDVKMKEKGDIPEGYSVSREKKERFSLILESASTNQTSMYLCASRHQGALNEKLFFGSGTQLSVL.